The 32 T cell receptor beta chains in this list originate from one sample, sequenced in a study of blood T cell repertoires in COVID-19. Clones were read by immunoSEQ multiplex PCR, and TCRdb kept only the in-frame ones, dropping some. The table records 200,000 or so clones, approximately 90% of them present only once. The sequencing input was peripheral blood. The receptors were sampled from a man older than 75 with acute or convalescent COVID-19.

This clone was counted once. The chain has TRBV3-1 (or the pseudogene TRBV3-2) and TRBJ1-6; 10 nucleotides align to TRBD1. Germline trimming cut 4 bases from V and 5 bases from J; bases unmatched to any gene: 2. The CDR3 runs to 15 residues. Germline assignment: CDR1 LGHDT and CDR2 YNNKEL (reference sequence). The CDR3 DNA reads as TGTGCCAGCAGCCCAGGGACAGGGGATAATTCACCCCTCCACTTT. Its translation: CASSPGTGDNSPLHF.

The V and J genes are TRBV9 and TRBJ2-2; TRBD2 might be the D (5 bases). V was shortened by 5 bases and J by 0 bases, with 11 bases between the two germline ends. The CDR3 loop spans 15 amino acids. Germline CDR1 SGDLS, CDR2 YYNGEE. The CDR3: CASRNGVANTGELFF. The CDR3 DNA reads as TGTGCCAGCAGAAACGGGGTTGCGAACACCGGGGAGCTGTTTTTT.

This chain's CDR3 is CASSQVGTATGANVLTF. CDR3 DNA sequence: TGTGCCAGCAGCCAAGTCGGGACAGCTACAGGGGCCAACGTCCTGACTTTC. The chain joins TRBV3-1 (or the pseudogene TRBV3-2) to TRBJ2-6, with 7 nucleotides matching TRBD1. CDR3 size: 17 residues. Trimming removed 1 base from V and 4 bases from J; junction bases left unmatched: 7. Per the germline V gene, CDR1 is LGHDT and CDR2 is YNNKEL (reference sequence).

The rearrangement links TRBV7-9 to TRBJ2-3, with D unclear. CDR1 SEHNR and CDR2 FQNEAQ come from the germline V gene (reference sequence). Trimming took 1 base from V and 5 from J, leaving 7 bases between them. This CDR3 has 13 amino acids. This CDR3 reads CASSLGLLDTQYF. DNA for the CDR3: TGTGCCAGCAGCTTAGGGCTCTTAGATACGCAGTATTTT.

This rearrangement joins TRBV28 to TRBJ2-2; 14 nucleotides match TRBD2. The germline gives CDR1 MDHEN, CDR2 SYDVKM. Trimming at V came to 5 bases and at J to 4 bases, leaving 6 bases not matched to a gene. There are 17 residues in the CDR3. This CDR3 reads CASSSPGLAGVTGELFF. The CDR3 DNA follows: TGTGCCAGCAGTAGCCCGGGACTAGCGGGAGTCACCGGGGAGCTGTTTTTT.

The CDR3 DNA is TGTGCCAGCAGCTTGGGACTAGCGGAAACCAATGAGCAGTTCTTC. Translated: CASSLGLAETNEQFF. This rearrangement joins TRBV11-3 to TRBJ2-1, with TRBD2 matching 11 bases. The CDR3 is 15 amino acids. The junction had 4 bases not matched to a gene; V was cut back by 3 bases and J by 6 bases. Per the germline V gene, CDR1 is SGHNT and CDR2 is YENEEA.

The rearrangement joins TRBV25-1 to TRBJ1-1, with D tentatively TRBD1 (6 bases). The V gene lost 6 bases and the J gene lost 8 bases, with 10 bases spanning the gap. The germline CDR1 and CDR2 sequences are MGHDK and SYGVNS. This CDR3 has 11 amino acids. The CDR3 coding sequence is TGTGCCAGCAGCCAGGGGCCCGAAGCTTTCTTT. Translated: CASSQGPEAFF. Full variable domain (remainder filled in from reference TRBV25-1 and TRBJ1-1): EADIYQTPRYLVIGTGKKITLECSQTMGHDKMYWYQQDPGMELHLIHYSYGVNSTEKGDLSSESTVSRIRTEHFPLTLESARPSHTSQYLCASSQGPEAFFGQGTRLTVV.

This chain joins TRBV7-2 and TRBJ2-2; 10 bases map to TRBD2. V shed 6 bases and J 5 bases; nucleotides not matched to a gene: 6. The CDR3 is made up of 15 amino acids. Germline values: CDR1 SGHTA, CDR2 FQGNSA. The CDR3 sequence: CASSPVAGGTGELFF. CDR3 sequence (DNA): TGTGCCAGCAGTCCTGTAGCGGGAGGAACCGGGGAGCTGTTTTTT.

The V and J genes are TRBV6-5 and TRBJ1-3, with a possible D match to TRBD1 (6 bases). V dropped 5 bases and J dropped 8 bases, with 13 bases sitting between them. Germline values: CDR1 MNHEY, CDR2 SVGAGI. The CDR3 spans 13 residues. CDR3 DNA: TGTGCCAGCAGTCTCACAGGGCGACACACCATATATTTT. Protein: CASSLTGRHTIYF.

This clone was detected only once. The chain links TRBV7-9 to TRBJ2-5; tentative D call: TRBD1 (6 bases). Trimming cost V 5 bases and J 4 bases, with 14 bases left between them. CDR3 length equals 14 residues. The germline V gene has CDR1 SEHNR and CDR2 FQNEAQ (reference sequence). The CDR3 is CASSPSSTGETQYF. The CDR3 DNA is TGTGCCAGCAGCCCGTCGTCGACAGGAGAGACCCAGTACTTC.

The chain employs TRBV11-2 and TRBJ1-1, with TRBD1 as a possible D gene (6 bases). The V end was cut by 5 bases, the J end by 0 bases, with 16 bases between. The CDR3 runs to 16 residues. Germline V gene data show CDR1 as SGHAT and CDR2 as FQNNGV. This CDR3 reads CASSTGQMIMNTEAFF. The CDR3 DNA reads TGTGCCAGCAGCACCGGACAGATGATCATGAACACTGAAGCTTTCTTT.

The chain has TRBV19 and TRBJ1-2; TRBD1 matches at 7 bases. This CDR3 has 15 amino acids. Per the germline V gene, CDR1 is LNHDA and CDR2 is SQIVND (reference sequence). Trimming took 7 bases from V and 3 from J; bases not matched to a gene: 11. The CDR3 here is CASTLRGDSYYGYTF. CDR3 bases: TGTGCCAGTACTCTCCGCGGGGACAGCTACTATGGCTACACCTTC.

The V call is TRBV29-1, the J call TRBJ1-2, with a tentative D call TRBD1 (6 bases). This CDR3 is built from 14 residues. Germline assignment: CDR1 SQVTM and CDR2 ANQGSEA. V lost 2 bases and J lost 6, with 16 bases in between. CDR3 protein: CSVEMAQGMHGYTF. DNA for the CDR3: TGCAGCGTTGAAATGGCACAGGGAATGCATGGCTACACCTTC. Full variable domain (rest looked up from reference TRBV29-1 and TRBJ1-2): SAVISQKPSRDICQRGTSLTIQCQVDSQVTMMFWYRQQPGQSLTLIATANQGSEATYESGFVIDKFPISRPNLTFSTLTVSNMSPEDSSIYLCSVEMAQGMHGYTFGSGTRLTVV.

V and J are TRBV29-1 and TRBJ2-1, with 10 bases lining up with TRBD1. Losses at the gene ends were 1 base for V and 7 bases for J; bases not matched to a gene: 7. Germline CDR1 SQVTM, CDR2 ANQGSEA. This CDR3 is 15 amino acids long. In nucleotides, the CDR3 is TGCAGCGTTGAAGGGACGGGACAGGGGCTTAATGAGCAGTTCTTC. Protein product: CSVEGTGQGLNEQFF.

The chain couples TRBV24-1 to TRBJ2-3, with TRBD2 matching 12 bases. The germline V gene encodes CDR1 KGHDR and CDR2 SFDVKD. J was trimmed by 3 bases and V by 5 bases; bases with no gene match: 2. This CDR3 contains 15 residues. The CDR3 spells CATSGTSGITDTQYF. The CDR3 coding sequence is TGTGCCACCAGTGGGACTAGCGGGATTACAGATACGCAGTATTTT.

This clone appeared once. The rearrangement joins TRBV7-9 to TRBJ2-3; D is possibly TRBD1 (6 bases). CDR1 and CDR2 from the germline V gene are SEHNR and FQNEAQ (reference sequence). Trimming shortened V by 1 base and J by 1 base, and 9 bases separated the two germline ends. CDR3 size: 15 residues. The CDR3 sequence: CASSLEGDGTDTQYF. CDR3 DNA sequence: TGTGCCAGCAGCTTAGAGGGGGACGGCACAGATACGCAGTATTTT.

The gene calls are TRBV5-1 and TRBJ1-2; 7 bases are a match to TRBD1. Per germline, CDR1 SGHRS and CDR2 YFSETQ. The CDR3 consists of 15 residues. J gave up 3 bases and V 0 bases, and 5 bases lay outside the gene matches. CDR3 region: CASSLAQGQYYGYTF. The CDR3 bases are TGCGCCAGCAGCTTGGCCCAGGGACAGTACTATGGCTACACCTTC.

This clone came up a few times. The chain carries TRBV30 and TRBJ1-5, with D tentatively TRBD1 (5 bases). Trimming took 0 bases from V and 0 from J, leaving 9 bases between them. The CDR3 totals 15 residues. Germline-derived CDR1 and CDR2 are GTSNPN and SVGIG (reference sequence). For the CDR3, the DNA is TGTGCCTGGAGTGTTGGGGCAGGTAGCAATCAGCCCCAGCATTTT. Its translation: CAWSVGAGSNQPQHF.

The chain recombines TRBV7-2 with TRBJ1-4; D ambiguous. Germline values: CDR1 SGHTA, CDR2 FQGNSA. Trimming shortened V by 1 base and J by 10 bases, and 13 bases separated the two germline ends. The CDR3 loop spans 14 amino acids. The CDR3 coding sequence is TGTGCCAGCAGCTTAGGCGACGTAGGCGGAAAACTGTTTTTT. Translating it yields CASSLGDVGGKLFF. Complete variable domain (other parts from reference TRBV7-2 and TRBJ1-4): GAGVSQSPSNKVTEKGKDVELRCDPISGHTALYWYRQSLGQGLEFLIYFQGNSAPDKSGLPSDRFSAERTGGSVSTLTIQRTQQEDSAVYLCASSLGDVGGKLFFGSGTQLSVL.

This rearrangement joins TRBV18 to TRBJ2-1; maybe TRBD2 (6 bases). The CDR3 loop spans 16 amino acids. CDR1 is KGHSH, CDR2 LQKENI, per germline. Trimming stripped 5 bases from V and 1 base from J, with 15 bases between. The CDR3 loop reads CASSYRGTDSYNEQFF. As DNA, the CDR3 is TGTGCCAGCTCATACCGCGGGACCGATTCCTACAATGAGCAGTTCTTC.

The CDR3 nucleotides are TGTGCCAGCAGTGAAGTAGCCCGTTACAATGAGCAGTTCTTC. Its translation: CASSEVARYNEQFF. The V and J genes are TRBV6-1 and TRBJ2-1; D gene unclear. The CDR3 is made up of 14 amino acids. V was cut by 1 base and J by 4 bases, with 8 bases left in between. CDR1 is MNHNS, CDR2 SASEGT, per germline.

The chain links TRBV28 to TRBJ2-3; D may be TRBD2 (6 bases). Germline CDR1 MDHEN, CDR2 SYDVKM. The CDR3 spans 13 residues. Between the trimmed V and J ends, which lost 5 bases and 7 bases, there was a span of 13 bases. The DNA of the CDR3 is TGTGCCAGCAGTCCTACTGGGGGGAATACGCAGTATTTT. The encoded protein is CASSPTGGNTQYF.

The J gene is TRBJ2-7, the V gene TRBV6-1; the D gene is possibly TRBD2 (6 bases). The V gene lost 3 bases and the J gene lost 3 bases, with 9 bases spanning the gap. The CDR3 covers 13 residues. CDR1 and CDR2 from the germline V gene are MNHNS and SASEGT. The CDR3, as DNA: TGTGCCAGCAGTGATTGGGGGGACTACGAGCAGTACTTC. Amino acid sequence: CASSDWGDYEQYF.

The V gene is TRBV7-2, the J gene TRBJ2-3; 8 nucleotides line up with TRBD2. Unmatched junction bases numbered 11, after V lost 4 bases and J lost 2 bases. The germline gives CDR1 SGHTA, CDR2 FQGNSA. The CDR3 loop spans 17 amino acids. Here the CDR3 reads CASSWGWAAGATDTQYF. In nucleotides, the CDR3 is TGTGCCAGCAGCTGGGGGTGGGCAGCGGGAGCCACAGATACGCAGTATTTT.

This chain joins TRBV5-1 and TRBJ2-3; TRBD1 matches 12 bases. The CDR3 has 14 residues. CDR1 and CDR2 from the germline V gene are SGHRS and YFSETQ. J gave up 7 bases and V 7 bases, and 7 bases lay outside the gene matches. CDR3 sequence (DNA): TGCGCCAGCTCGGGGACAGGGGGCTTGAATACGCAGTATTTT. Its translation is CASSGTGGLNTQYF.

The rearrangement uses TRBV9 and TRBJ2-7, with TRBD1 matching over 12 bases. Germline V lookup: CDR1 SGDLS, CDR2 YYNGEE. The J segment lost 1 base and the V segment lost 5 bases, leaving 7 bases of the junction unmatched. CDR3 size: 16 residues. The CDR3 nucleotides read TGTGCCAGCAGTACGGGACAGGGGGCAGTATCCTACGAGCAGTACTTC. Translated, it gives CASSTGQGAVSYEQYF.

The chain recombines TRBV28 with TRBJ2-4; 10 positions match TRBD1. The CDR3 is 18 residues long. The germline gives CDR1 MDHEN, CDR2 SYDVKM. V dropped 4 bases and J dropped 7; count of bases not matched to a gene: 16. The CDR3 spells CASSSRLRTDRGRNIQYF. CDR3 DNA sequence: TGTGCCAGCAGTTCTCGATTGAGGACTGACAGGGGGCGGAACATTCAGTACTTC.

The chain combines TRBV14 with TRBJ1-6; D is unresolved. Germline CDR1 and CDR2: SGHDN and FVKESK. Trimming took 3 bases from V and 7 from J, leaving 13 bases between them. The CDR3 is 15 residues long. CDR3 nucleotides: TGTGCCAGCAGCCAGTCCCCGGGTGGGAATTCACCCCTCCACTTT. Protein product: CASSQSPGGNSPLHF.

J is TRBJ2-7 and V is TRBV4-2, with D possibly TRBD1 on 5 matching bases. Trimming shortened V by 1 base and J by 4 bases, and 14 bases separated the two germline ends. Germline CDR1 reads LGHNA; CDR2 reads YNFKEQ. CDR3 length equals 15 residues. CDR3 in amino acids: CASSQAGRVEYEQYF. The CDR3 DNA sequence: TGTGCCAGCAGCCAAGCTGGCAGGGTGGAATACGAGCAGTACTTC.

The rearrangement links TRBV10-3 to TRBJ1-1, with 7 bases fitting TRBD1. V was pared by 7 bases and J by 4 bases, with 12 bases of the junction left unmatched. Germline V lookup: CDR1 ENHRY, CDR2 SYGVKD. The length of the CDR3 is 15 residues. The CDR3 DNA is TGTGCCATCACCCTATCCGGGACAGTACTCACTGAAGCTTTCTTT. Amino acid sequence: CAITLSGTVLTEAFF.

This sequence joins TRBV29-1 and TRBJ1-1, with a tentative D call TRBD1 (6 bases). Germline CDR1 is SQVTM and CDR2 is ANQGSEA. Trimming pared 3 bases from V and 5 bases from J, leaving 10 bases between. CDR3 length: 12 residues. The CDR3 here is CSVEGAVTEAFF. The CDR3 coding sequence is TGCAGCGTTGAGGGGGCCGTGACTGAAGCTTTCTTT.

The chain carries TRBV7-9 and TRBJ2-7; D unresolved. V lost 1 base to trimming and J lost 2 bases, with 9 bases between them. This CDR3 has 14 residues. From germline, CDR1 is SEHNR and CDR2 FQNEAQ (reference sequence). In nucleotides, the CDR3 is TGTGCCAGCAGCTTAGGTCCGGTTGCCTACGAGCAGTACTTC. The encoded protein is CASSLGPVAYEQYF.